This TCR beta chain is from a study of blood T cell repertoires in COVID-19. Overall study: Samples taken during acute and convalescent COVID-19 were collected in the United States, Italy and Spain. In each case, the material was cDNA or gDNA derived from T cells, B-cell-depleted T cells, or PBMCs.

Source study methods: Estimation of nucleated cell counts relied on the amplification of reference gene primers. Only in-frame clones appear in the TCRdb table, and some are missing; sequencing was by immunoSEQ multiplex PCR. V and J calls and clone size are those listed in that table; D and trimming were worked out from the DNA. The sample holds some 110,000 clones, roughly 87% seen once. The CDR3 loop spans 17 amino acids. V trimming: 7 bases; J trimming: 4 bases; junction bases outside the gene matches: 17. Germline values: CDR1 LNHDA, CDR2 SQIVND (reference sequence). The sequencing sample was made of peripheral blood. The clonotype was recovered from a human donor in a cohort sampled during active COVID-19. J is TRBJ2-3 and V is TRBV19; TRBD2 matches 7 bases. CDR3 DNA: TGTGCCAGTACCTTCTCCTGGGCGGGAGAAAGGGCAGATACGCAGTATTTT. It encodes CASTFSWAGERADTQYF.